This T cell receptor beta chain was identified in a study of shared clonotypes between healthy human individuals. Study conclusions and caveats: Shared across four donors were roughly 4.7% of the naive CD4 clonotypes.

Trimming removed 2 bases from V and 0 bases from J, with 9 bases in between. This CDR3 spans 15 amino acids. Germline V gene data show CDR1 as SGHTA and CDR2 as FQGNSA. Comment on this clone: What it binds is not known.

Profiled with immunoSEQ multiplex PCR; TCRdb holds only in-frame clones, not every one. The sample carries millions of clones, approximately 93% recorded once. The chain couples TRBV7-2 to TRBJ2-3; D gene ambiguous. Sequenced sample: naive CD4+ T cells from PBMCs. Subset indicated: CD45RA+ positively selected. The sequence was collected from a man aged 18 to 35 in good health. Some clones in this sample may be carry-over from other donors' samples. CDR3 loop: CASSLQSSSTDTQYF. The DNA for the CDR3 is TGTGCCAGCAGCTTACAGAGTTCTAGCACAGATACGCAGTATTTT.